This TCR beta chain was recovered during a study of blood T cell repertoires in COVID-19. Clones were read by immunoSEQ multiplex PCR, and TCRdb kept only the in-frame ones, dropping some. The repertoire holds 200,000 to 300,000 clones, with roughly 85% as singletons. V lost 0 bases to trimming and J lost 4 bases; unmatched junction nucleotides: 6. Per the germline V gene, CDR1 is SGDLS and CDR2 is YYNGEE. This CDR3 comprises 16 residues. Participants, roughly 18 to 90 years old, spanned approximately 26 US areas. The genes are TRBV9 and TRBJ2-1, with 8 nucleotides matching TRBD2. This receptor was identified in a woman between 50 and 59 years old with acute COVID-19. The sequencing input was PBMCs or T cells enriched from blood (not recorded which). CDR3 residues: CASSVGTGGIYNEQFF. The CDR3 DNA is TGTGCCAGCAGCGTAGGGACGGGGGGGATATACAATGAGCAGTTCTTC.